Listed below are T cell receptor beta chains from one sample, sequenced in a study of response to subunit inactivated influenza vaccine. TCRdb redid the calling of the RT-PCR reads with MiXCR, one entry per CDR3 protein. The table includes 550,000 to 800,000 distinct CDR3 sequences, about 14% detected once. Material: PBMCs from blood, obtained approximately 15 days before vaccination. The source of these receptors is a man aged 50 to 59 who received an inactivated influenza vaccine. The CDR3 runs from the conserved cysteine through the conserved F or W.

j_gene | v_gene | CDR3aa
TRBJ2-7 | TRBV10-3 | CAISEGTAPYEQYF
TRBJ2-3 | TRBV4-2 | CASSQRGAGPTDTQYF
TRBJ2-5 | TRBV4-3 | CASSQGVITVGTQYF
TRBJ2-5 | TRBV5-1 | CASSRGQGLETQYF
TRBJ2-5 | TRBV20-1 | CSARSGSGRYQETQYF
TRBJ2-3 | TRBV30 | CAWSWDSSTDTQYF
TRBJ2-5 | TRBV20-1 | CSASYLGLAGSFQETQYF
TRBJ2-5 | TRBV10-3 | CAISESMGQETQYF
TRBJ2-7 | TRBV20-1 | CSARTPGLVSYEQYF
TRBJ1-3 | TRBV2 | CASSHLEGAGNTIYF
TRBJ1-6 | TRBV7-9 | CASSSTGQGYNSPLHF
TRBJ1-6 | TRBV4-3 | CASSQVDGRHNSPLHF
TRBJ2-1 | TRBV12-5 | CASGLNNEQFF
TRBJ2-1 | TRBV25-1 | CASSQAGGSLTEQFF
TRBJ2-1 | TRBV5-1 | CASSRRLAERYEQFF
TRBJ2-5 | TRBV20-1 | CSATGLADSQETQYF